This is a list of T cell receptor beta chains from one sample in a study of radiotherapy plus CTLA-4 blockade in lung cancer. Clones were sequenced by immunoSEQ multiplex PCR, and TCRdb holds only the in-frame ones, with some missing. The sample lists 50,000 to 75,000 clones; approximately 75% were seen once. The material was peripheral blood, obtained from a patient treated with radiotherapy plus ipilimumab. The receptors stem from a human donor with non-small cell lung cancer who had a complete response to radiotherapy plus ipilimumab. Both conserved end residues are part of each CDR3. The D gene is left open where the match is weak. The size field is filled for only some rows; it gives once, few, many or a size class.

J gene | D gene | V gene | clone size | CDR3 DNA | CDR3 protein
TRBJ2-1 | . | TRBV29-1 | once | TGCAGCGTTGCCGACCAGATCGACAATGGGCAGTTCTTC | CSVADQIDNGQFF
TRBJ1-3 | TRBD1 | TRBV18 | few | TGTGCCAGCTCATTCGGACAGGCTGGAAACACCATATATTTT | CASSFGQAGNTIYF
TRBJ1-6 | . | TRBV30 | . | TGTGCCTGGAGTGTACTGCAGGTGGGATCACCCCTCCACTTT | CAWSVLQVGSPLHF
TRBJ1-1 | . | TRBV18 | few | TGTGCCAGCTCACCAGACTCCCTTAGGGGTTACACTGAAGCTTTCTTT | CASSPDSLRGYTEAFF
TRBJ1-5 | . | TRBV19 | . | TGTGCCAGTAGTAGCAATAGCAATCAGCCCCAGCATTTT | CASSSNSNQPQHF
TRBJ2-1 | . | TRBV6-5 | . | TGTGCCAGCAGCTCAAGGGGGATATCATACAATGAGCAGTTCTTC | CASSSRGISYNEQFF
TRBJ2-5 | . | TRBV29-1 | few | TGCAGCGCTTCTGGACAGGGACTACAGACCCAGTACTTC | CSASGQGLQTQYF
TRBJ2-1 | TRBD2 | TRBV7-9 | few | TGTGCCAGCAGGGATCGGACTAGCGGGAATGAGCAGTTCTTC | CASRDRTSGNEQFF
TRBJ1-4 | TRBD1 | TRBV15 | . | TGTGCCACCAGCAGAGGGGTGGGACAGGGCCTCTGGAATGAAAAACTGTTTTTT | CATSRGVGQGLWNEKLFF
TRBJ2-2 | . | TRBV4-3 | . | TGCGCCAGCAGCCAAGAGGGAAACCGTGCGCGCGGGGAGCTGTTTTTT | CASSQEGNRARGELFF
TRBJ2-6 | TRBD1 | TRBV5-1 | . | TGCGCCAGCAGCGGGACAGTAACTGGGGCCAACGTCCTGACTTTC | CASSGTVTGANVLTF
TRBJ1-2 | . | TRBV5-4 | . | TGTGTCAGCAGGAGTACAGGGTTCTATGGCTACACCTTC | CVSRSTGFYGYTF
TRBJ1-2 | . | TRBV28 | . | TGTGCCAGCAGCTCCGGACAGCCTATCTATGGCTACACCTTC | CASSSGQPIYGYTF
TRBJ2-3 | . | TRBV19 | . | TGTGCCAGTGGCGTGGCCTACACAGATACGCAGTATTTT | CASGVAYTDTQYF
TRBJ2-7 | TRBD1 | TRBV5-1 | . | TGCGCCAGCAGCGCGGGACAGGTAGATGACGAGCAGTACTTC | CASSAGQVDDEQYF
TRBJ1-2 | . | TRBV11-2 | . | TGTGCCAGCAGCATGGACGGGACGTATGGCTACACCTTC | CASSMDGTYGYTF
TRBJ2-6 | . | TRBV4-1 | . | TGCGCCAGCAGCTCTCCAGGGAGTGGTGGGGCCAACGTCCTGACTTTC | CASSSPGSGGANVLTF
TRBJ1-2 | . | TRBV30 | . | TGTGCCTGGAGTGTAGAGGGCAGGGCAAACTATGGCTACACCTTC | CAWSVEGRANYGYTF
TRBJ2-7 | . | TRBV5-5 | . | TGTGCCAGCAGCTTGGTGCTCGGCTCCTACGGGCAGTACTTC | CASSLVLGSYGQYF
TRBJ2-7 | . | TRBV18 | few | TGTGCCAGCTCACCCTGGCAGGCCGGCGGCCTGGGGGGAGAGCAGTACTTC | CASSPWQAGGLGGEQYF
TRBJ1-2 | TRBD1 | TRBV11-2 | once | TGTGCCAGCAGCTCCGAGCCCCGGGACAGTCAGTATGGCTACACCTTC | CASSSEPRDSQYGYTF
TRBJ2-1 | . | TRBV7-2 | . | TGTGCCAGCAGCTTTCTGAGGAATGAGCAGTTCTTC | CASSFLRNEQFF
TRBJ2-1 | TRBD2 | TRBV5-5 | . | TGTGCCAGCAGCTTCCGTGCGGGACTAGCGGGAGTCAATGAGCAGTTCTTC | CASSFRAGLAGVNEQFF
TRBJ2-5 | TRBD1 | TRBV5-1 | . | TGCGCCAGCAGCAAGGACAGGGTTGGACAAGAGACCCAGTACTTC | CASSKDRVGQETQYF
TRBJ2-1 | . | TRBV6-1 | . | TGTGCCAGCAGGGAGGTATACAATGAGCAGTTCTTC | CASREVYNEQFF
TRBJ1-2 | TRBD1 | TRBV7-8 | . | TGTGCCAGCAGCTTGGACAGGGGTAACTATGGCTACACCTTC | CASSLDRGNYGYTF
TRBJ2-2 | TRBD1 | TRBV12-5 | . | TGTGCTAGTGGGGGGACAGTCAACACCGGGGAGCTGTTTTTT | CASGGTVNTGELFF
TRBJ2-1 | . | TRBV29-1 | . | TGCAGCGCCCGGCTAGGCGGGGAACTCTACAATGAGCAGTTCTTC | CSARLGGELYNEQFF
TRBJ2-7 | . | TRBV10-3 | few | TGTGCCATCAGTGTGGAGGGGGCCTACGAGCAGTACTTC | CAISVEGAYEQYF
TRBJ1-2 | TRBD1 | TRBV5-4 | . | TGTGCCAGCAGCTTAGGACAGGGGAATCCCTATGGCTACACCTTC | CASSLGQGNPYGYTF
TRBJ1-2 | TRBD1 | TRBV9 | . | TGTGCCAGCAGCGTAGGAGGGACAGGGGCTTATGGCTACACCTTC | CASSVGGTGAYGYTF
TRBJ2-5 | TRBD2 | TRBV15 | . | TGTGCCACCAGCAGAGGACTAGCGGGAGGATTGGAGGAGACCCAGTACTTC | CATSRGLAGGLEETQYF
TRBJ1-2 | . | TRBV28 | . | TGTGCCAGCAGTTTCCCGGGAGTTACGAGCTACACCTTC | CASSFPGVTSYTF
TRBJ1-6 | . | TRBV10-3 | few | TGTGCCCACAGAGGGGTGGGTTCACCCCTCCACTTT | CAHRGVGSPLHF
TRBJ1-2 | . | TRBV13 | once | TGTGCCAGCAGCCTTGAATCTGCTCGTGGCTACACCTTC | CASSLESARGYTF
TRBJ2-1 | . | TRBV7-8 | . | TGTGCCAGCAGTTCGATCGAGGGCTCCTACAATGAGCAGTTCTTC | CASSSIEGSYNEQFF
TRBJ2-3 | . | TRBV6-5 | . | TGTGCCAGCACCCCAATAGTGGGATTGACAGATACGCAGTATTTT | CASTPIVGLTDTQYF
TRBJ1-1 | . | TRBV5-1 | . | TGCGCCAGCAGCCAACTGCCCGGACAGAACACTGAAGCTTTCTTT | CASSQLPGQNTEAFF
TRBJ2-1 | TRBD1 | TRBV11-3 | once | TGTGCCAGCAGCCCCCGACAGGGGAGGCAGTTCTTC | CASSPRQGRQFF
TRBJ1-1 | TRBD1 | TRBV6-6 | . | TGTGCCAGCAAGGACAGGGGACCGAACACTGAAGCTTTCTTT | CASKDRGPNTEAFF
TRBJ1-2 | . | TRBV14 | . | TGTGCCAGCAGCCAAGGACCCAACTATGGCTACACCTTC | CASSQGPNYGYTF
TRBJ2-1 | . | TRBV13 | . | TGTGCCAGCAGGACCGGATCAAGGAATGAGCAGTTCTTC | CASRTGSRNEQFF
TRBJ2-1 | TRBD2 | TRBV2 | . | TGTGCCAGCAGGGGGCTAGCGGGATACCACAATGAGCAGTTCTTC | CASRGLAGYHNEQFF
TRBJ2-1 | . | TRBV27 | . | TGTGCCAGCAACCTCGGGGGTAGGGTCCATGAGCAGTTCTTC | CASNLGGRVHEQFF
TRBJ2-1 | . | TRBV7-6 | . | TGTGCCAGCAGCCCCCGACAATGGGCCAATGAGCAGTTCTTC | CASSPRQWANEQFF
TRBJ1-1 | . | TRBV2 | . | TGTGCCAGCAGGACAACCCTGAACACTGAAGCTTTCTTT | CASRTTLNTEAFF
TRBJ2-6 | TRBD1 | TRBV30 | few | TGTGCCTGGAGTCCCGGACAGGGGGTGTTCTCTGGGGCCAACGTCCTGACTTTC | CAWSPGQGVFSGANVLTF
TRBJ1-2 | . | TRBV2 | . | TGTGCCAGCAGTGAAGTGAACTATGGCTACACCTTC | CASSEVNYGYTF
TRBJ1-4 | . | TRBV2 | . | TGTGCCAGCACCCAAGGACAGTTTAATGAAAAACTGTTTTTT | CASTQGQFNEKLFF
TRBJ1-5 | . | TRBV7-9 | few | TGTGCCAGCAGCTCTAGAGGAGGGGATCAGCCCCAGCATTTT | CASSSRGGDQPQHF
TRBJ1-3 | . | TRBV7-9 | . | TGTGCCAGCAGCCGGACTTCTGGAAACACCATATATTTT | CASSRTSGNTIYF
TRBJ1-4 | . | TRBV19 | once | TGTGCCAGTAGTATAGGGACGGATAATGAAAAACTGTTTTTT | CASSIGTDNEKLFF
TRBJ1-2 | . | TRBV20-1 | . | TGCAGTGCTAGGGCCAGGGGCCTGGGCACCTTC | CSARARGLGTF